This TCR beta chain was sequenced during a study of vaccination effects on CD4 cells after COVID-19. Before sequencing, viral peptide pools were used by the ViraFEST assay to expand antigen-specific CD4+ T cells. Following culture for 9 to 11 days, CD4+ T cells were isolated. Previously uninfected by SARS-CoV-2, the vaccine recipients also showed negative nucleocapsid antibodies. The CDR3 extends over 13 amino acids. Per the germline V gene, CDR1 is SSHAT and CDR2 is FNYEAQ (reference sequence). As for this clone: Its antigen is still unknown. Its ends do not fully match the called genes, so a read error is possible.

Measured with immunoSEQ multiplex PCR; TCRdb has only the in-frame clones, and not every one. The data hold about 40,000 clones, with around 68% observed a single time. Sequencing used CD4+ T cells from PBMCs cultured with SARS-CoV-2 spike peptides, obtained before COVID-19 vaccination. The clonotype originates from a human donor who received a COVID-19 vaccine. The J gene is TRBJ2-6, the V gene TRBV7-7; D is unclear. The chain's CDR3 is CASSYYGANVLTF. The CDR3 DNA follows: TGTGCTAGCAGCTACTATGGGGCCAACGTCCTGACTTTC. The full variable domain, with the rest looked up from reference TRBV7-7 and TRBJ2-6, is GAGVSQSPRYKVTKRGQDVTLRCDPISSHATLYWYQQALGQGPEFLTYFNYEAQPDKSGLPSDRFSAERPEGSISTLTIQRTEQRDSAMYRCASSYYGANVLTFGAGSRLTVL.